A single sample gave rise to the 20 T cell receptor beta chains below, sequenced in a study of blood T cell repertoires in COVID-19. The data were produced by immunoSEQ multiplex PCR, yet TCRdb's version contains in-frame clones alone and is incomplete. Among under 200,000 clones listed, 82% were seen once. The sequenced material came from PBMCs or T cells enriched from blood (not recorded which). These receptors were taken from a man aged 50 to 60 who had recovered from COVID-19.

The J gene is TRBJ2-2, the V gene TRBV7-3; TRBD2 matches 7 bases. V shed 2 bases and J 4 bases; nucleotides not matched to a gene: 1. CDR1 and CDR2 (germline): SGHTA, FQGTGA. This CDR3 is 14 amino acids long. CDR3 residues: CASSLGEGTGELFF. The DNA for the CDR3 is TGTGCCAGCAGCTTAGGGGAGGGCACCGGGGAGCTGTTTTTT.

The chain combines TRBV19 with TRBJ1-2; D gene ambiguous. The CDR3 is made up of 14 amino acids. CDR1 and CDR2 (germline): LNHDA, SQIVND (reference sequence). V lost 8 bases and J 2 bases, leaving 15 bases between the germline ends. The CDR3 bases are TGTGCCAGTGGTCTCCGCGGCCTCAACTATGGCTACACCTTC. This codes for CASGLRGLNYGYTF.

The chain has TRBV7-3 and TRBJ1-2; 7 bases line up with TRBD1. Germline V gene lookup returns CDR1 SGHTA and CDR2 FQGTGA. CDR3 length: 14 amino acids. Trimming cost V 1 base and J 6 bases; bases outside gene matches: 5. CDR3 region: CASSLNSQGDGYTF. In DNA, the CDR3 is TGTGCCAGCAGCTTAAATAGTCAGGGGGATGGCTACACCTTC.

The chain joins TRBV4-1 to TRBJ2-7; D perhaps matches TRBD2 (6 bases). V lost 0 bases to trimming and J lost 4 bases, with 13 bases between them. The CDR3 runs 15 residues. CDR1 is MGHRA and CDR2 is YSYEKL in the germline V gene. Written as DNA, the CDR3 is TGCGCCAGCAGCCAAGAGTACGGGGGATATTACGAGCAGTACTTC. This translates into CASSQEYGGYYEQYF.

The chain has TRBV28 and TRBJ1-2; TRBD1 agrees at 7 bases. Germline trimming cut 3 bases from V and 4 bases from J; bases unmatched to any gene: 8. The CDR3 sequence is 15 residues long. CDR1 and CDR2 (germline): MDHEN, SYDVKM. This CDR3 reads CASSLGGQVSYGYTF. CDR3 sequence (DNA): TGTGCCAGCAGTTTGGGTGGACAGGTTAGCTATGGCTACACCTTC.

This clone was seen only once. The V gene is TRBV9, the J gene TRBJ1-6, with 8 bases that match TRBD1. CDR1 and CDR2 (germline): SGDLS, YYNGEE. The V segment lost 1 base and the J segment 7 bases; nucleotides outside the gene matches: 7. There are 16 residues in the CDR3. CDR3 sequence (DNA): TGTGCCAGCAGCGTACTCCCGACAGGGGCCAATTCACCCCTCCACTTT. Amino acids: CASSVLPTGANSPLHF.

The V gene is TRBV5-1, the J gene TRBJ2-1; 12 bases match TRBD2. J was trimmed by 16 bases and V by 2 bases; bases with no gene match: 13. The CDR3 has 15 amino acids. The germline CDR1 and CDR2 sequences are SGHRS and YFSETQ. The CDR3 loop reads CASSFSSGGDPLSFF. The CDR3 DNA sequence: TGCGCCAGCAGCTTCTCTAGCGGGGGGGACCCTCTCTCATTCTTC.

In this sample, this clone turned up a few times. This chain joins TRBV19 and TRBJ1-4, with 7 bases that match TRBD1. The CDR3 loop spans 15 amino acids. The germline gives CDR1 LNHDA, CDR2 SQIVND (reference sequence). V lost 0 bases and J lost 8; bases outside the gene matches: 6. CDR3 sequence reads: CASSIEGGAEEKLFF. The CDR3 coding sequence is TGTGCCAGTAGTATAGAAGGGGGCGCGGAAGAAAAACTGTTTTTT.

V gene TRBV4-2 combines with J gene TRBJ1-2; no reliable D call. Germline V gives CDR1 LGHNA, CDR2 YNFKEQ. CDR3 length: 13 amino acids. The V and J ends lost 1 base and 4 bases respectively, with 7 bases between them. CDR3 region: CASSQAGSYGYTF. In DNA, the CDR3 is TGTGCCAGCAGCCAAGCCGGGAGCTATGGCTACACCTTC.

This chain joins TRBV6-6 and TRBJ1-5, with unresolved D. Looked up from germline, CDR1 is MNHNY and CDR2 is SVGAGI (reference sequence). Trimming removed 2 bases at V and 1 base at J, with 6 bases between. The CDR3 runs to 14 residues. CDR3 bases: TGTGCCAGCAGTTACAGGGAGAGCAATCAGCCCCAGCATTTT. Its translation is CASSYRESNQPQHF.

This chain joins TRBV6-5 and TRBJ2-7, with 10 nucleotides matching TRBD1. V shed 0 bases, J shed 5 bases, and the junction held 7 bases outside the gene matches. The CDR3 extends over 16 amino acids. CDR1 is MNHEY, CDR2 SVGAGI, per germline. The CDR3 region is CASSYSAGQGLNEQYF. DNA of the CDR3: TGTGCCAGCAGTTACTCCGCGGGACAGGGGCTTAACGAGCAGTACTTC.

The chain uses TRBV5-1 and TRBJ1-2, with D perhaps matching TRBD1 (5 bases). The CDR3 has 14 amino acids. In germline, CDR1 is SGHRS, CDR2 YFSETQ. V lost 2 bases and J 4 bases, leaving 12 bases between the germline ends. In DNA, the CDR3 is TGCGCCAGCAGCTTTGAGACAGTCAGCTATGGCTACACCTTC. It encodes CASSFETVSYGYTF.

V and J are TRBV15 and TRBJ1-6; D gene ambiguous. In germline, CDR1 is LNHNV, CDR2 YYDKDF (reference sequence). The CDR3 contains 15 residues. V was trimmed by 0 bases and J by 6 bases, leaving 9 bases between them. CDR3 sequence (DNA): TGTGCCACCAGCAGAGATTCCCAGATTAATTCACCCCTCCACTTT. This gives the protein CATSRDSQINSPLHF.

This clone was detected only a few times. The chain has TRBV4-1 and TRBJ2-7; TRBD2 might be the D (7 bases). Germline assignment: CDR1 MGHRA and CDR2 YSYEKL. This CDR3 contains 14 residues. V was cut by 3 bases and J by 3 bases, with 12 bases left in between. The CDR3 spells CASSQAGAGYEQYF. The CDR3 coding sequence is TGCGCCAGCAGCCAGGCGGGGGCCGGCTACGAGCAGTACTTC.

The chain employs TRBV7-6 and TRBJ2-3, with D tentatively TRBD2 (7 bases). Trimming cost V 6 bases and J 1 base, with 20 bases left between them. Per germline, CDR1 SGHVS and CDR2 FNYEAQ. This CDR3 has 17 residues. The CDR3 bases are TGTGCCAGCAGTATACTTAGCAGGGGAGGGGGCACAGATACGCAGTATTTT. It translates to CASSILSRGGGTDTQYF.

The chain is built from TRBV4-1 and TRBJ1-2; no clear D. CDR3 length: 15 amino acids. Germline V CDR1 and CDR2: MGHRA, YSYEKL. The germline V and J ends were trimmed by 0 bases and 5 bases, with 13 bases remaining between them. The CDR3 loop is CASSQEVKQPYGYTF. The CDR3 nucleotides read TGCGCCAGCAGCCAAGAAGTAAAACAGCCTTATGGCTACACCTTC.

The table lists this clone with a few counts. The CDR3 nucleotides are TGTGCCACCAGTGACGAGTTTCAAGGCTACACCTTC. Amino acids: CATSDEFQGYTF. The chain combines TRBV24-1 with TRBJ1-2; no firm D call. The germline gives CDR1 KGHDR, CDR2 SFDVKD. V shed 4 bases and J shed 8 bases, with 10 bases lying between them. The CDR3 contains 12 residues.

This clone has only one observation. The genes are TRBV4-2 and TRBJ2-3, with unresolved D. Trimming cost V 0 bases and J 9 bases, with 16 bases left between them. The CDR3 is 15 amino acids. Germline assignment: CDR1 LGHNA and CDR2 YNFKEQ. This chain's CDR3 is CASSQEFSRVDTQYF. DNA for the CDR3: TGTGCCAGCAGCCAAGAATTTAGTCGGGTTGACACGCAGTATTTT.

The rearrangement links TRBV12-3 or TRBV12-4 to TRBJ2-2, with D tentatively TRBD2 (5 bases). Deletions cut 5 bases from V and 7 bases from J, with 11 bases between. CDR3 length: 13 amino acids. In DNA form, the CDR3 reads TGTGCCAGCAGTCTGGAGGTTATCGGGGAGCTGTTTTTT. This codes for CASSLEVIGELFF.

This clone was seen only once. The chain recombines TRBV6-2 or TRBV6-3 with TRBJ1-5; D unclear. This CDR3 comprises 13 residues. Germline loops: CDR1 MNHEY, CDR2 SVGEGT. V was shortened by 0 bases and J by 4 bases, with 4 bases between the two germline ends. CDR3 in DNA: TGTGCCAGCAGTTACTCTATTAATCAGCCCCAGCATTTT. It codes for CASSYSINQPQHF.